These T cell receptor beta chains were read from a single sample in a study of regulatory dendritic cells for organ transplantation. Some clones are missing from TCRdb's copy, which holds only in-frame ones; the method was immunoSEQ multiplex PCR. The sample carries some 10,000 clones, roughly two thirds recorded once. These receptors lack a known antigen. The sequencing sample was made of naive CD4+ T cells from blood cultured with dendritic cells. The origin of the receptors is a human donor in good health. The CDR3 runs from the conserved cysteine through the conserved F or W. D genes are given only for firm matches. Expanded clones get a size class; other rows say once, few or many, or leave the size out.

clone_size | j_call | v_call | d_call | cdr3_aa | cdr3_nt
- | TRBJ2-7 | TRBV18 | TRBD2 | CASSSVLAGSYEQYF | TGTGCCAGCTCTTCCGTTCTAGCGGGGTCCTACGAGCAGTACTTC
- | TRBJ2-1 | TRBV18 | TRBD1 | CASSPPGQGPNEQFF | TGTGCCAGCTCCCCCCCGGGACAGGGGCCCAATGAGCAGTTCTTC
- | TRBJ2-1 | TRBV5-1 | TRBD1 | CASSLTGEGYNEQFF | TGCGCCAGCAGCCTAACAGGGGAAGGTTACAATGAGCAGTTCTTC
- | TRBJ2-2 | TRBV4-1 | TRBD1 | CASSQIYRGAGELFF | TGCGCCAGCAGCCAAATCTACAGGGGAGCCGGGGAGCTGTTTTTT
- | TRBJ2-2 | TRBV9 | - | CASSVAEYTGELFF | TGTGCCAGCAGCGTTGCTGAGTACACCGGGGAGCTGTTTTTT
few | TRBJ1-6 | TRBV7-2 | - | CASSLGTEVTGWAPLHF | TGTGCCAGCAGCTTAGGGACGGAGGTGACAGGCTGGGCACCCCTCCACTTT
few | TRBJ2-7 | TRBV7-9 | - | CASSLYSLSVPYF | TGTGCCAGCAGCTTATATTCTCTCTCTGTTCCGTACTTC
once | TRBJ2-5 | TRBV5-4 | TRBD2 | CASSLDGSGGAGETQYF | TGTGCCAGCAGCTTGGACGGTAGCGGGGGGGCCGGTGAGACCCAGTACTTC
- | TRBJ1-2 | TRBV9 | TRBD1 | CASSTWTGSYGYTF | TGTGCCAGCAGCACGTGGACAGGGAGCTATGGCTACACCTTC
- | TRBJ2-7 | TRBV7-2 | TRBD1 | CASSLTIGQGYEQYF | TGTGCCAGCAGCTTGACAATAGGACAGGGCTACGAGCAGTACTTC
- | TRBJ2-7 | TRBV7-9 | TRBD1 | CASSFTGGTYEQYF | TGTGCCAGCAGCTTTACAGGGGGCACCTACGAGCAGTACTTC
- | TRBJ1-2 | TRBV6-1 | - | CASRRQGHGYTF | TGTGCCAGCAGGAGGCAGGGCCATGGCTACACCTTC
- | TRBJ2-3 | TRBV10-3 | - | CAIKGGDPELDTQYF | TGTGCCATCAAAGGAGGGGACCCCGAGTTAGATACGCAGTATTTT
- | TRBJ2-2 | TRBV18 | - | CASCWGTNTGELFF | TGTGCCAGCTGCTGGGGGACAAACACCGGGGAGCTGTTTTTT
few | TRBJ2-7 | TRBV11-3 | TRBD1 | CASSLGTGYEQYF | TGTGCCAGCAGCTTAGGGACAGGCTACGAGCAGTACTTC
- | TRBJ2-5 | TRBV7-2 | TRBD1 | CASSLGGTGGRFETQYF | TGTGCCAGCAGCTTAGGAGGGACAGGGGGTCGGTTTGAGACCCAGTACTTC
- | TRBJ1-4 | TRBV5-1 | - | CASSGGGGNGEKLFF | TGCGCCAGCAGCGGTGGCGGAGGGAACGGCGAAAAACTGTTTTTT
- | TRBJ2-3 | TRBV29-1 | TRBD2 | CSAFSGLADTDTQYF | TGCAGCGCCTTTTCGGGACTAGCGGACACAGATACGCAGTATTTT
- | TRBJ2-5 | TRBV5-4 | TRBD2 | CASSYRLAGETQYF | TGTGCCAGCAGCTACCGACTAGCGGGAGAGACCCAGTACTTC
- | TRBJ2-5 | TRBV6-5 | TRBD1 | CASSSGTEGETQYF | TGTGCCAGCAGTTCCGGGACAGAGGGAGAGACCCAGTACTTC
- | TRBJ2-7 | TRBV7-3 | TRBD1 | CASSPAGGPYEQYF | TGTGCCAGCAGTCCGGCAGGGGGTCCCTACGAGCAGTACTTC
- | TRBJ2-7 | TRBV7-2 | TRBD2 | CASSLVGSGGYEQYF | TGTGCCAGCAGCTTAGTCGGTAGCGGGGGCTACGAGCAGTACTTC
few | TRBJ1-6 | TRBV5-6 | - | CASNRRGTAPATLHF | TGTGCCAGCAATAGGAGGGGCACCGCCCCCGCCACCCTCCACTTT
- | TRBJ1-2 | TRBV13 | - | CASSSADRLFYGYTF | TGTGCCAGCAGTTCCGCCGACAGGCTTTTCTATGGCTACACCTTC
- | TRBJ2-2 | TRBV5-1 | TRBD1 | CASSFTTGSTGELFF | TGCGCCAGCAGCTTTACGACAGGGTCGACCGGGGAGCTGTTTTTT
- | TRBJ1-5 | TRBV2 | - | CASSESRGQGQPQHF | TGTGCCAGCAGTGAATCCAGGGGACAAGGCCAGCCCCAGCATTTT
- | TRBJ2-3 | TRBV6-1 | TRBD1 | CASSPHRGYTDTQYF | TGTGCCAGCAGTCCACACAGGGGTTACACAGATACGCAGTATTTT
- | TRBJ2-5 | TRBV5-1 | - | CASSLEGPRGETQYF | TGCGCCAGCAGCTTGGAAGGGCCAAGGGGAGAGACCCAGTACTTC
few | TRBJ1-6 | TRBV6-6 | TRBD1 | CASRVTGEDSPLHF | TGTGCCAGCAGGGTGACAGGGGAGGATTCACCCCTCCACTTT
- | TRBJ2-3 | TRBV5-1 | - | CASSGGTASDTQYF | TGCGCCAGCAGCGGCGGGACAGCCTCAGATACGCAGTATTTT
- | TRBJ2-7 | TRBV18 | TRBD2 | CASSPSSGGGYEQYF | TGTGCCAGCTCACCTTCCAGCGGGGGGGGCTACGAGCAGTACTTC
- | TRBJ1-5 | TRBV4-2 | - | CASSQVFSGDQPQHF | TGTGCCAGCAGCCAAGTGTTCAGTGGAGATCAGCCCCAGCATTTT
- | TRBJ1-1 | TRBV5-1 | - | CASSLGLGTEAFF | TGCGCCAGCAGCTTGGGACTGGGCACTGAAGCTTTCTTT
- | TRBJ1-1 | TRBV6-5 | - | CASFRQMNTEAFF | TGTGCCAGCTTCCGACAGATGAACACTGAAGCTTTCTTT
once | TRBJ2-5 | TRBV19 | - | CASSQGLIAETQYF | TGTGCCAGTAGTCAGGGGCTGATAGCGGAGACCCAGTACTTC
- | TRBJ2-1 | TRBV4-2 | TRBD2 | CASSPSTSGGRLGEQFF | TGTGCCAGCAGCCCCTCTACTAGCGGGGGAAGGTTGGGTGAGCAGTTCTTC
- | TRBJ2-6 | TRBV7-2 | - | CASSSRGDGANVLTF | TGTGCCAGCAGCTCCAGGGGAGACGGGGCCAACGTCCTGACTTTC